Below, 13 T cell receptor beta chains from the same sample are listed, as sequenced in a study of cytomegalovirus exposure and HLA in healthy donors. The primer mix had 60 Vbeta and 13 Jbeta primers. TCRdb's table, derived via immunoSEQ multiplex PCR, lists solely in-frame clones and lacks some. The sample holds roughly 170,000 clones, around three quarters seen once. Material for sequencing was PBMCs. The receptor source for this set is a woman in her thirties in good health and CMV-seronegative.

The CDR3 region is CASSPRQLTEAFF. CDR3 nucleotides: TGTGCCAGCAGCCCGCGACAACTCACTGAAGCTTTCTTT. The chain has TRBV7-9 and TRBJ1-1; D gene unclear. The CDR3 consists of 13 residues. Deletions cut 5 bases from V and 4 bases from J, with 11 bases between. In germline, CDR1 is SEHNR, CDR2 FQNEAQ (reference sequence).

This clone was counted a single time. The chain uses TRBV6-5 and TRBJ2-5; the match to TRBD2 covers 7 bases. This CDR3 region has 14 residues. Germline V gene sequence: CDR1 MNHEY, CDR2 SVGAGI. V lost 6 bases to trimming and J lost 7 bases; unmatched junction nucleotides: 11. The CDR3 here is CASRKVPGRGTQYF. The CDR3 DNA sequence: TGTGCCAGCAGAAAAGTCCCAGGGAGGGGGACCCAGTACTTC.

This clone was seen only a few times. The V gene is TRBV5-1, the J gene TRBJ1-4, with D tentatively TRBD1 (6 bases). Germline loops: CDR1 SGHRS, CDR2 YFSETQ. V was cut by 3 bases and J by 0 bases, with 21 bases left in between. The CDR3 is 19 amino acids. CDR3 bases: TGCGCCAGCAGCTCAAGAGCGGGACAAGGAAAAACAACTAATGAAAAACTGTTTTTT. Amino acids: CASSSRAGQGKTTNEKLFF.

The CDR3 nucleotides are TGTGCCAGCCAGGGATGGGGGGGCTCTGGAAACACCATATATTTT. Translating it yields CASQGWGGSGNTIYF. The chain is built from TRBV2 and TRBJ1-3, with D perhaps matching TRBD1 (5 bases). Germline V gene data show CDR1 as SNHLY and CDR2 as FYNNEI. The CDR3 runs 15 residues. V shed 8 bases and J shed 0 bases, with 14 bases lying between them.

The chain couples TRBV10-3 to TRBJ1-1; 9 bases map to TRBD1. CDR1 ENHRY and CDR2 SYGVKD come from the germline V gene. Trimming at V came to 7 bases and at J to 10 bases, leaving 13 bases not matched to a gene. CDR3 length: 14 amino acids. The CDR3 DNA sequence: TGTGCCATCAAGAACCCGGGACAGGGTCTTGGAGCTTTCTTT. As protein: CAIKNPGQGLGAFF.

The CDR3 bases are TGTGCCAGCAGGACAGGGGCAAACACTGAAGCTTTCTTT. It specifies CASRTGANTEAFF. The chain links TRBV6-5 to TRBJ1-1; 8 nucleotides agree with TRBD1. This CDR3 has 13 residues. CDR1 MNHEY and CDR2 SVGAGI come from the germline V gene. The J segment lost 2 bases and the V segment lost 6 bases, leaving 2 bases of the junction unmatched.

The chain couples TRBV9 to TRBJ1-2, with a possible D match to TRBD1 (6 bases). The CDR3 consists of 15 residues. V was clipped by 1 base and J by 7 bases, with 17 bases between them. CDR1 SGDLS and CDR2 YYNGEE come from the germline V gene. The CDR3 DNA reads as TGTGCCAGCAGCGTATCGTCGGGGGGCTACGGTGGCTACACCTTC. This gives the protein CASSVSSGGYGGYTF.

The chain has TRBV18 and TRBJ1-2; D not certain. V was trimmed by 2 bases and J by 5 bases, leaving 6 bases between them. The germline CDR1 and CDR2 sequences are KGHSH and LQKENI. The CDR3 loop spans 12 amino acids. The CDR3 bases are TGTGCCAGCTCACCATCGGGATATGGCTACACCTTC. Amino acids: CASSPSGYGYTF.

The chain carries TRBV29-1 and TRBJ1-3; D remains ambiguous. Germline V gives CDR1 SQVTM, CDR2 ANQGSEA. The CDR3 consists of 14 residues. The V gene lost 5 bases and the J gene lost 4 bases, with 15 bases spanning the gap. The CDR3 region has the DNA TGCAGCGTTTCAGGACTTTTGAAAGGAAACACCATATATTTT. Its translation: CSVSGLLKGNTIYF.

The V gene is TRBV27, the J gene TRBJ2-1, with 12 nucleotides matching TRBD2. V lost 5 bases to trimming and J lost 6 bases; unmatched junction nucleotides: 14. The CDR3 covers 18 residues. Germline assignment: CDR1 MNHEY and CDR2 SMNVEV (reference sequence). The CDR3 loop is CASSSALAGGFFGNEQFF. CDR3 DNA: TGTGCCAGCAGTAGTGCACTAGCGGGGGGTTTTTTCGGCAATGAGCAGTTCTTC.

The rearrangement joins TRBV27 to TRBJ2-1, with a weak D call TRBD2 (6 bases). The CDR3 loop spans 14 amino acids. Germline-derived CDR1 and CDR2 are MNHEY and SMNVEV (reference sequence). Trimming shortened V by 2 bases and J by 15 bases, and 20 bases separated the two germline ends. The CDR3 DNA follows: TGTGCCAGCAGTTTAGAGGCTGGCGGGACTTTCCGGTTCTTC. It specifies CASSLEAGGTFRFF.

The chain employs TRBV29-1 and TRBJ2-2; D is undetermined. Trimming left V 4 bases short and J 2 bases short, with 8 bases between. This CDR3 region has 13 residues. Germline lookup yields CDR1 SQVTM and CDR2 ANQGSEA. CDR3 nucleotides: TGCAGCGTTGTCAGTCTTAACACCGGGGAGCTGTTTTTT. Protein: CSVVSLNTGELFF.

This clone was counted only a few times. The chain uses TRBV30 and TRBJ1-4; 10 bases fit TRBD1. V shed 2 bases, J shed 8 bases, and the junction held 5 bases outside the gene matches. The CDR3 consists of 14 residues. Per the germline V gene, CDR1 is GTSNPN and CDR2 is SVGIG (reference sequence). The CDR3 nucleotides are TGTGCCTGGAGTTCCGGGACAGGGGACGAAAAACTGTTTTTT. Translated: CAWSSGTGDEKLFF.